These 32 T cell receptor beta chains were all obtained from the same sample, sequenced in a study of blood T cell repertoires in COVID-19. Sequencing used immunoSEQ multiplex PCR; TCRdb keeps in-frame clones, though not all of them. The table shows approximately 70,000 clones, with around 87% occurring only once. The material sequenced was peripheral blood. The receptors derive from a woman in her sixties with acute or convalescent COVID-19.

The rearrangement links TRBV19 to TRBJ1-1; tentative D call: TRBD1 (5 bases). The germline gives CDR1 LNHDA, CDR2 SQIVND (reference sequence). Deletions cut 7 bases from V and 1 base from J, with 10 bases between. This CDR3 comprises 13 residues. This CDR3 reads CASTRTQNTEAFF. The CDR3 region has the DNA TGTGCCAGTACTCGGACACAGAACACTGAAGCTTTCTTT.

This chain connects TRBV6-2 or TRBV6-3 to TRBJ2-3; D uncertain. Looked up from germline, CDR1 is MNHEY and CDR2 is SVGEGT. V was shortened by 6 bases and J by 4 bases, with 17 bases between the two germline ends. The CDR3 consists of 15 residues. CDR3: CASSVSRSQADTQYF. The CDR3 DNA follows: TGTGCCAGCAGCGTCTCCCGCTCTCAGGCAGATACGCAGTATTTT.

The V call is TRBV27, the J call TRBJ1-6; D is uncertain. V lost 3 bases and J 9 bases, leaving 18 bases between the germline ends. Per the germline V gene, CDR1 is MNHEY and CDR2 is SMNVEV (reference sequence). The CDR3 contains 16 residues. The CDR3 DNA reads TGTGCCAGCAGTTTTGAGAGGGCGCGGGCGGGTTCACCCCTCCACTTT. Its translation is CASSFERARAGSPLHF.

V and J are TRBV30 and TRBJ2-4, with TRBD1 matching over 8 bases. Per germline, CDR1 GTSNPN and CDR2 SVGIG (reference sequence). There are 16 residues in the CDR3. V shed 5 bases and J 0 bases; nucleotides not matched to a gene: 9. This CDR3 reads CAWEEGTGLAKNIQYF. The CDR3 coding sequence is TGTGCCTGGGAGGAGGGGACAGGACTAGCCAAAAACATTCAGTACTTC.

V gene TRBV19 combines with J gene TRBJ1-2; tentatively, D is TRBD1 (6 bases). CDR3 length: 17 residues. Trimming removed 5 bases from V and 2 bases from J, with 21 bases in between. Germline CDR1 is LNHDA and CDR2 is SQIVND (reference sequence). CDR3 residues: CASSSKGGPSRNYGYTF. The CDR3 region has the DNA TGTGCCAGTAGTTCCAAAGGGGGACCTTCGCGGAACTATGGCTACACCTTC.

V is TRBV6-5 and J is TRBJ1-5; D ambiguous. Trimming left V 6 bases short and J 4 bases short, with 10 bases between. This CDR3 contains 13 residues. Germline V gene sequence: CDR1 MNHEY, CDR2 SVGAGI. The CDR3 sequence: CASRGGLNQPQHF. CDR3 coding DNA: TGTGCCAGCAGAGGCGGGCTTAATCAGCCCCAGCATTTT.

The chain combines TRBV7-9 with TRBJ2-3, with 13 bases identical to TRBD2. The CDR3 consists of 16 residues. The junction had 8 bases not matched to a gene; V was cut back by 5 bases and J by 6 bases. Germline loops: CDR1 SEHNR, CDR2 FQNEAQ (reference sequence). CDR3 nucleotides: TGTGCCAGCAGCCTGATGGGACTAGCGGGAAGGGATACGCAGTATTTT. Translating it yields CASSLMGLAGRDTQYF.

This clone was recorded a few times. J is TRBJ1-4 and V is TRBV19; D not resolved. Trimming left V 5 bases short and J 8 bases short, with 18 bases between. Germline lookup yields CDR1 LNHDA and CDR2 SQIVND (reference sequence). This CDR3 spans 15 amino acids. CDR3 sequence: CASSPTSSNLEKLFF. Here the CDR3 DNA reads TGTGCCAGTAGTCCGACTTCATCAAACCTAGAAAAACTGTTTTTT.

The gene calls are TRBV3-1 (or the pseudogene TRBV3-2) and TRBJ2-3, with 8 bases aligning to TRBD2. Germline V lookup: CDR1 LGHDT, CDR2 YNNKEL (reference sequence). Losses at the gene ends were 4 bases for V and 0 bases for J; bases not matched to a gene: 3. CDR3 length: 15 amino acids. The chain's CDR3 is CASSPSGWSTDTQYF. Written as DNA, the CDR3 is TGTGCCAGCAGCCCTAGCGGGTGGAGCACAGATACGCAGTATTTT.

V and J are TRBV6-6 and TRBJ1-3; 8 bases are shared with TRBD1. This CDR3 is built from 15 residues. The V gene end was trimmed by 2 bases and the J gene end by 4 bases; junction bases not matched to a gene: 4. The germline gives CDR1 MNHNY, CDR2 SVGAGI (reference sequence). Here the CDR3 DNA reads TGTGCCAGCAGTTACCGGACAGGGCCCGGAAACACCATATATTTT. It codes for CASSYRTGPGNTIYF.

V is TRBV14 and J is TRBJ2-3; 8 bases align to TRBD1. V lost 2 bases and J lost 4; bases outside the gene matches: 5. The germline V gene encodes CDR1 SGHDN and CDR2 FVKESK. This CDR3 has 15 residues. The CDR3: CASSQQGAAADTQYF. The DNA for the CDR3 is TGTGCCAGCAGCCAACAGGGGGCAGCGGCAGATACGCAGTATTTT. Combining the CDR3 with reference TRBV14 and TRBJ2-3 gives the whole variable domain EAGVTQFPSHSVIEKGQTVTLRCDPISGHDNLYWYRRVMGKEIKFLLHFVKESKQDESGMPNNRFLAERTGGTYSTLKVQPAELEDSGVYFCASSQQGAAADTQYFGPGTRLTVL.

The gene calls are TRBV11-3 and TRBJ2-1, with D perhaps matching TRBD1 (5 bases). Per the germline V gene, CDR1 is SGHNT and CDR2 is YENEEA. This CDR3 is 13 amino acids long. V gave up 5 bases and J gave up 10 bases, with 15 bases separating them. CDR3: CASSLWTAGEQFF. The CDR3 region has the DNA TGTGCCAGCAGCCTATGGACGGCAGGGGAGCAGTTCTTC.

The chain employs TRBV15 and TRBJ1-2, with 8 positions matching TRBD1. Germline V CDR1 and CDR2: LNHNV, YYDKDF (reference sequence). The CDR3 totals 14 residues. With 3 bases clipped from V and 7 bases from J, the junction kept 7 bases outside the gene matches. The CDR3, as DNA: TGTGCCACCAGCAGGAGACAGGGGTTTACTGGCTACACCTTC. Protein product: CATSRRQGFTGYTF.

The V and J genes are TRBV29-1 and TRBJ2-5; D unclear. The V end was cut by 7 bases, the J end by 5 bases, with 17 bases between. Germline lookup yields CDR1 SQVTM and CDR2 ANQGSEA. This CDR3 is 13 amino acids long. In nucleotides, the CDR3 is TGCAGCGCCAAACTGACACCGACGGAGACCCAGTACTTC. Its protein product is CSAKLTPTETQYF.

V usage is TRBV6-9 and J usage is TRBJ1-3, with 10 bases matching TRBD1. The germline V gene encodes CDR1 MNHGY and CDR2 SVAAGI. With V trimmed by 7 bases and J by 3 bases, 21 bases remained unmatched. The CDR3 extends over 20 amino acids. In DNA, the CDR3 is TGTGCCAGCATCCCGCCGTGGGACAGGGGAGCCACCGGCTGTGGAAACACCATATATTTT. This encodes CASIPPWDRGATGCGNTIYF.

Here the CDR3 reads CASSIKGGGTSNQPQHF. The CDR3 DNA reads as TGTGCCAGTAGTATAAAAGGAGGCGGCACTAGCAATCAGCCCCAGCATTTT. The rearrangement uses TRBV19 and TRBJ1-5; no firm D call. Germline V CDR1 and CDR2: LNHDA, SQIVND (reference sequence). This CDR3 has 17 amino acids. V lost 2 bases and J 0 bases, leaving 14 bases between the germline ends.

This chain connects TRBV3-1 (or the pseudogene TRBV3-2) to TRBJ1-4; weak D call: TRBD1 (6 bases). Trimming took 7 bases from V and 5 from J, leaving 14 bases between them. Germline V gene data show CDR1 as LGHDT and CDR2 as YNNKEL (reference sequence). This CDR3 has 14 residues. This chain's CDR3 is CASKGVGGNEKLFF. The CDR3 DNA follows: TGTGCCAGCAAAGGAGTAGGGGGAAATGAAAAACTGTTTTTT.

Here the CDR3 reads CASSSLQGISYNEQFF. The CDR3 coding sequence is TGTGCCAGCAGCTCACTACAGGGGATCTCCTACAATGAGCAGTTCTTC. J is TRBJ2-1 and V is TRBV7-6, with 7 positions matching TRBD1. Trimming took 4 bases from V and 0 from J; bases not matched to a gene: 6. Germline V lookup: CDR1 SGHVS, CDR2 FNYEAQ. The CDR3 runs to 16 residues. Looking up the rest from reference TRBV7-6 and TRBJ2-1 gives the full variable domain: GAGVSQSPRYKVTKRGQDVALRCDPISGHVSLYWYRQALGQGPEFLTYFNYEAQQDKSGLPNDRFSAERPEGSISTLTIQRTEQRDSAMYRCASSSLQGISYNEQFFGPGTRLTVL.

The rearrangement links TRBV5-4 to TRBJ2-1; no reliable D call. CDR1 is SGHNT and CDR2 is YYREEE in the germline V gene (reference sequence). V shed 4 bases and J shed 4 bases, with 15 bases lying between them. This CDR3 has 15 residues. The DNA for the CDR3 is TGTGCCAGCAGCAACGGTTGGAGTGGATACAATGAGCAGTTCTTC. As protein: CASSNGWSGYNEQFF.

The chain links TRBV30 to TRBJ1-1, with D perhaps TRBD1 (5 bases). The CDR3 runs 13 residues. V was pared by 5 bases and J by 5 bases, with 15 bases between. Germline V gives CDR1 GTSNPN, CDR2 SVGIG (reference sequence). CDR3 sequence: CAWATGGRTEAFF. The CDR3 region has the DNA TGTGCCTGGGCTACCGGGGGTAGGACTGAAGCTTTCTTT.

The chain combines TRBV28 with TRBJ1-4, with a tentative D call TRBD1 (5 bases). From germline, CDR1 is MDHEN and CDR2 SYDVKM. V lost 8 bases and J 0 bases, leaving 10 bases between the germline ends. There are 14 residues in the CDR3. This CDR3 is CASRRGATNEKLFF. Here the CDR3 DNA reads TGTGCCAGCCGAAGGGGCGCAACTAATGAAAAACTGTTTTTT.

The gene calls are TRBV6-5 and TRBJ1-2; 8 bases line up with TRBD1. V gave up 7 bases and J gave up 4 bases; unmatched junction bases: 8. CDR3 size: 14 residues. The germline V gene encodes CDR1 MNHEY and CDR2 SVGAGI. CDR3 in amino acids: CASMIDRGSYGYTF. The CDR3 DNA reads TGTGCCAGCATGATCGACAGGGGTAGCTATGGCTACACCTTC.

This rearrangement joins TRBV11-2 to TRBJ2-5; D call uncertain. V was cut by 5 bases and J by 5 bases, with 9 bases left in between. This CDR3 is built from 12 residues. Germline CDR1 SGHAT, CDR2 FQNNGV. Here the CDR3 reads CASSAYWETQYF. CDR3 sequence (DNA): TGTGCCAGCAGCGCCTACTGGGAGACCCAGTACTTC.

V usage is TRBV6-5 and J usage is TRBJ2-1; D may be TRBD2 (5 bases). Trimming removed 5 bases from V and 10 bases from J, with 18 bases in between. The germline gives CDR1 MNHEY, CDR2 SVGAGI. The CDR3 totals 14 residues. The CDR3 loop is CASSPRGSRTEQFF. In DNA form, the CDR3 reads TGTGCCAGCAGTCCCCGGGGTTCGAGGACGGAGCAGTTCTTC.

This chain links TRBV7-9 with TRBJ2-5; a possible D gene is TRBD2 (6 bases). Trimming shortened V by 5 bases and J by 1 base, and 11 bases separated the two germline ends. The CDR3 sequence is 14 residues long. Germline loops: CDR1 SEHNR, CDR2 FQNEAQ (reference sequence). The CDR3 DNA is TGTGCCAGCAGCGTTCGACTAGGCCAAGAGACCCAGTACTTC. It codes for CASSVRLGQETQYF.

This chain connects TRBV2 to TRBJ2-3; TRBD2 matches at 10 bases. The CDR3 length is 16 residues. Germline trimming cut 3 bases from V and 5 bases from J; bases unmatched to any gene: 8. Germline V CDR1 and CDR2: SNHLY, FYNNEI. The CDR3 sequence: CASSERLAGVGDTQYF. DNA of the CDR3: TGTGCCAGCAGTGAGCGCCTAGCGGGGGTAGGAGATACGCAGTATTTT.

The chain is built from TRBV6-1 and TRBJ2-7; D possibly corresponds to TRBD1 (6 bases). CDR3 length: 14 residues. Germline loops: CDR1 MNHNS, CDR2 SASEGT. The V end was cut by 2 bases, the J end by 10 bases, with 18 bases between. CDR3 sequence: CASSELLGQGRQYV. The CDR3 DNA reads TGTGCCAGCAGTGAATTGTTGGGGCAGGGGCGTCAGTACGTC.

A word on this clone: The same CDR3 arises from other DNA sequences in this sample as well. This rearrangement joins TRBV25-1 to TRBJ1-2; D may be TRBD1 (6 bases). The V gene's germline CDR1 is MGHDK and CDR2 SYGVNS. The CDR3 sequence is 14 residues long. V was cut by 4 bases and J by 4 bases, with 13 bases left in between. CDR3 bases: TGTGCCAGCAGTGCGAGGGGGACGGTCTATGGCTACACCTTC. Translation gives CASSARGTVYGYTF.

The gene calls are TRBV5-8 and TRBJ2-3; 7 bases agree with TRBD2. Losses at the gene ends were 3 bases for V and 1 base for J; bases not matched to a gene: 8. This CDR3 has 16 residues. CDR1 and CDR2 (germline): SGHTS, YDEGEE. CDR3 bases: TGTGCCAGCAGCTGGGCTAGCGGACCCGGCACAGATACGCAGTATTTT. This sequence encodes CASSWASGPGTDTQYF.

V and J are TRBV6-6 and TRBJ2-2, with 7 positions matching TRBD1. Germline V gene data show CDR1 as MNHNY and CDR2 as SVGAGI (reference sequence). The CDR3 contains 15 residues. V lost 7 bases, J lost 6 bases, and 11 bases stayed unmatched. The CDR3 DNA sequence: TGTGCCAGCACCCTGACAGGGAAACGGGCCGGGGAGCTGTTTTTT. Protein sequence: CASTLTGKRAGELFF.

The V call is TRBV7-9, the J call TRBJ1-1; 7 nucleotides match TRBD1. The V and J ends lost 6 bases and 1 base, in that order; junction bases with no gene match: 2. There are 13 residues in the CDR3. Germline V gives CDR1 SEHNR, CDR2 FQNEAQ (reference sequence). The CDR3 protein is CASSGTANTEAFF. CDR3 bases: TGTGCCAGCAGTGGGACAGCGAACACTGAAGCTTTCTTT.

This clone is classed as medium-sized (0.01 to 0.1%). The chain has TRBV19 and TRBJ1-3, with no clear D. Germline CDR1 reads LNHDA; CDR2 reads SQIVND (reference sequence). CDR3 length: 14 residues. V dropped 2 bases and J dropped 0 bases, with 5 bases sitting between them. CDR3 protein: CASSIRGSGNTIYF. In DNA form, the CDR3 reads TGTGCCAGTAGTATACGGGGCTCTGGAAACACCATATATTTT.